The rows below give T cell receptor beta chains drawn from one sample of a study of cytomegalovirus exposure and HLA in healthy donors. Method: immunoSEQ multiplex PCR; TCRdb's copy keeps in-frame clones and lacks some. This table holds roughly 190,000 clones, approximately 80% found once. Sequencing was carried out using PBMCs. The receptors were sampled from a woman in her forties or fifties in good health and CMV-seronegative. CDR3s include the opening cysteine and the closing phenylalanine or tryptophan. Each record gives: CDR3 DNA, CDR3 protein, clone size, D gene, J gene, V gene. A D gene is named only where the DNA matches it firmly. Only part of the rows carry a size: once, few, many, or a class if the clone is expanded.

CDR3 DNA: TGTGCCAGCTCTAGCGCGAACACTGAAGCTTTCTTT; CDR3 protein: CASSSANTEAFF; clone size: -; D gene: -; J gene: TRBJ1-1; V gene: TRBV28
CDR3 DNA: TGTGCCAGCAGCTTACGAGGGCGGGCCAGCCCTCCTGAGCAGTTCTTC; CDR3 protein: CASSLRGRASPPEQFF; clone size: -; D gene: -; J gene: TRBJ2-1; V gene: TRBV7-9
CDR3 DNA: TGTGCCAGCACTGCAGGGACAGGCAGCTCCTACGAGCAGTACTTC; CDR3 protein: CASTAGTGSSYEQYF; clone size: -; D gene: TRBD1; J gene: TRBJ2-7; V gene: TRBV6-1
CDR3 DNA: TGTGCCAGCACCAATAGGGGGAGGAACACCGGGGAGCTGTTTTTT; CDR3 protein: CASTNRGRNTGELFF; clone size: once; D gene: -; J gene: TRBJ2-2; V gene: TRBV6-6
CDR3 DNA: TGTGCCAGCAGCCAAGAGGGTAGCGGGGGCGCTAGGTCCGGGGAGCTGTTTTTT; CDR3 protein: CASSQEGSGGARSGELFF; clone size: few; D gene: TRBD2; J gene: TRBJ2-2; V gene: TRBV4-2
CDR3 DNA: TGTGCCAGCAGCTCGCAGGGGGGGAACACTGAAGCTTTCTTT; CDR3 protein: CASSSQGGNTEAFF; clone size: -; D gene: TRBD1; J gene: TRBJ1-1; V gene: TRBV7-3
CDR3 DNA: TGTGCCAGCAGCTTCCAGGGGTTGGACACCGGGGAGCTGTTTTTT; CDR3 protein: CASSFQGLDTGELFF; clone size: -; D gene: -; J gene: TRBJ2-2; V gene: TRBV7-2
CDR3 DNA: TGTTCCAGCAGCCGACTCCGAGACAGGGCCGGAAACACCATATATTTT; CDR3 protein: CSSSRLRDRAGNTIYF; clone size: -; D gene: TRBD1; J gene: TRBJ1-3; V gene: TRBV7-9
CDR3 DNA: TGTGCCAGCAGTGTGACTAGCGGGAGGCCCTACGAGCAGTACTTC; CDR3 protein: CASSVTSGRPYEQYF; clone size: -; D gene: TRBD2; J gene: TRBJ2-7; V gene: TRBV27
CDR3 DNA: TGCGCCAGCAGCTTGGGGGACAGGGGGCCTGAAGATACGCAGTATTTT; CDR3 protein: CASSLGDRGPEDTQYF; clone size: -; D gene: TRBD1; J gene: TRBJ2-3; V gene: TRBV5-1
CDR3 DNA: TGTGCCAGCAGTCCTCGGGACAGGGTTGCGGCTTTCTTT; CDR3 protein: CASSPRDRVAAFF; clone size: -; D gene: TRBD1; J gene: TRBJ1-1; V gene: TRBV28
CDR3 DNA: TGTGCCAGCAGTATTACAGGGACCGGGGAGCTGTTTTTT; CDR3 protein: CASSITGTGELFF; clone size: once; D gene: -; J gene: TRBJ2-2; V gene: TRBV28